This TCR beta chain was sequenced for a study of regulatory T cells in long-lasting Graves disease. The time point here: persistent/refractory GD, antithyroid drugs over 5 years with positive TRAb. Extracted PBMC RNA gave rise to the TCR library. This clonotype was seen many times. What it recognizes is unknown. Building of the TCR beta libraries involved iRepertoire HTBI primers and Arm-PCR of CDR3 regions. TCRdb analysed the multiplex PCR reads with MiXCR anew, one entry per CDR3 protein. The profile covers about 470,000 distinct CDR3 sequences, with 20% to 25% appearing a single time and roughly 6.9% taken by the ten largest. J was trimmed by 5 bases and V by 6 bases; bases with no gene match: 12. The CDR3 sequence is 15 residues long. Looked up from germline, CDR1 is MDHEN and CDR2 is SYDVKM. Broader study findings: It was possible that the small sample size reduced accuracy. Under persistent disease, TRBV28, TRBJ1-2 and TRBJ2-5 were used preferentially.

The chain links TRBV28 to TRBJ2-5; 7 bases fit TRBD1. The sequence was collected from a female donor with Graves disease. The material was peripheral blood mononuclear cells (PBMCs), obtained when the disease was refractory, from a patient treated with antithyroid drugs. The DNA of the CDR3 is TGTGCCAGCAGCAGCCCAACAGGGGTCGGGGAGACCCAGTACTTC. This translates into CASSSPTGVGETQYF.